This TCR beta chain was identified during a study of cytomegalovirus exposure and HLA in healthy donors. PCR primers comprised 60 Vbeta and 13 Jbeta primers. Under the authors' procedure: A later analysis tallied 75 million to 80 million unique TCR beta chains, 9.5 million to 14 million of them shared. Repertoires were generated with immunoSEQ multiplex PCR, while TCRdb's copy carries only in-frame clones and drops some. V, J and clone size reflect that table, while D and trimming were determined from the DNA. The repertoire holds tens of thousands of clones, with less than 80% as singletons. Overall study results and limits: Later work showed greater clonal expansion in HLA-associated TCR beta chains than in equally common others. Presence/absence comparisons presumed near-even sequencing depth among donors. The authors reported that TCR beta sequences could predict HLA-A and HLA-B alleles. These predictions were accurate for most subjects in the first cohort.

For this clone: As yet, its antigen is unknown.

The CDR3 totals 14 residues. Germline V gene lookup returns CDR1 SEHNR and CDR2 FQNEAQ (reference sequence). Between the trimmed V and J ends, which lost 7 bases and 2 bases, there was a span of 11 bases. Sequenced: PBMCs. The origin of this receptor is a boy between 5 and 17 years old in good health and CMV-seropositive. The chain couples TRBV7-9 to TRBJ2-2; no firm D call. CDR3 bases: TGTGCCAGCAATAGCAACCCAAACACCGGGGAGCTGTTTTTT. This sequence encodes CASNSNPNTGELFF.